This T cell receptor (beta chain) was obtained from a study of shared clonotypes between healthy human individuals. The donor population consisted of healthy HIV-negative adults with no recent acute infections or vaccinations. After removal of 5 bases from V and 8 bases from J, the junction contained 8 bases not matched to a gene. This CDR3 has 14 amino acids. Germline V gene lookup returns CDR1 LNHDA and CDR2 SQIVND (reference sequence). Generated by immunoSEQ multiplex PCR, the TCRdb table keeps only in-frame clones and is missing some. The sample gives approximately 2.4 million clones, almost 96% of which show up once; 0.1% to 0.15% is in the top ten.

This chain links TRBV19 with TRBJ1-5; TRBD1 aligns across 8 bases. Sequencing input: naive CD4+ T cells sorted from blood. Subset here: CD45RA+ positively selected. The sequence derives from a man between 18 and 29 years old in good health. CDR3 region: CASSDNRGNKPQHF. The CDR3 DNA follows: TGTGCCAGTAGTGACAACAGGGGGAATAAGCCCCAGCATTTT.